The 11 T cell receptor beta chains given below trace back to one sample, sequenced in a study of regulatory T cells in long-lasting Graves disease. Libraries of TCR beta came from iRepertoire HTBI primers plus Arm-PCR of CDR3 regions. TCRdb called the multiplex PCR reads again in MiXCR, with one record for every CDR3 protein. The table lists more than 350,000 distinct CDR3 sequences, 15% of them singletons. As for time point: newly diagnosed GD, antithyroid drugs for less than 3 months. PBMCs were the source of the RNA used for TCR sequencing. These data were also filed under a second study, of T cells in Graves' hyperthyroidism and ophthalmopathy.

This specimen consisted of peripheral blood mononuclear cells (PBMCs), obtained at new diagnosis, from a patient treated with antithyroid drugs. The receptors originated from a woman in her twenties or thirties with Graves disease.

This clonotype was observed at least ten times. This chain joins TRBV27 and TRBJ2-7; no clear D. This CDR3 spans 14 amino acids. The ends were cut back, 4 bases at V and 6 bases at J, with 16 bases in the middle. Germline V gene lookup returns CDR1 MNHEY and CDR2 SMNVEV (reference sequence). The CDR3 spells CASSSTWAPGEQYF. The CDR3 bases are TGTGCCAGCAGTTCCACTTGGGCCCCTGGCGAGCAGTACTTC.

This clonotype was detected ten times or more. This chain connects TRBV10-1 to TRBJ2-1; 14 nucleotides agree with TRBD2. The length of the CDR3 is 15 residues. Germline V gives CDR1 WNHNN, CDR2 SYGVQD (reference sequence). Trimming at V came to 3 bases and at J to 9 bases, leaving 4 bases not matched to a gene. CDR3 in DNA: TGCGCCAGCAGTGAAGGGACTAGCGGGAGTGGTGAGCAGTTCTTC. It is translated as CASSEGTSGSGEQFF.

This clonotype was picked up a small number of times. CDR3 in DNA: TGCAGTGCCAGGACAGGGGGCCGTGACACTGAAGCTTTCTTT. The encoded protein is CSARTGGRDTEAFF. This chain joins TRBV20-1 and TRBJ1-1; TRBD1 matches 11 bases. The germline V gene has CDR1 DFQATT and CDR2 SNEGSKA (reference sequence). The CDR3 sequence is 14 residues long. Germline trimming cut 6 bases from V and 3 bases from J; bases unmatched to any gene: 6.

This chain links TRBV10-1 with TRBJ1-5; D is undetermined. V was trimmed by 2 bases and J by 5 bases, leaving 7 bases between them. CDR1 and CDR2 from the germline V gene are WNHNN and SYGVQD (reference sequence). This CDR3 contains 13 residues. The CDR3 is CASSEGRHQPQHF. The CDR3 DNA sequence: TGCGCCAGCAGTGAGGGTAGGCATCAGCCCCAGCATTTT.

Note on this clonotype: A much larger clone sits a single nucleotide away, making a read error possible. The chain uses TRBV6-1 and TRBJ2-1; D gene ambiguous. Looked up from germline, CDR1 is MNHNS and CDR2 is SASEGT. The CDR3 loop spans 15 amino acids. Trimming shortened V by 6 bases and J by 10 bases, and 22 bases separated the two germline ends. Here the CDR3 reads CASSALWGESYEQFF. CDR3 sequence (DNA): TGTGCCAGCAGCGCACTTTGGGGTGAGTCCTACGAGCAGTTCTTC.

This clonotype showed up just a few times. The gene calls are TRBV5-6 and TRBJ2-6; 11 positions agree with TRBD1. Trimming removed 0 bases from V and 2 bases from J; junction bases left unmatched: 4. The CDR3 consists of 18 residues. Germline V gives CDR1 SGHDT, CDR2 YYEEEE. CDR3 sequence (DNA): TGTGCCAGCAGCTTGGAAAGGACAGGGGGCGCTGGGGCCAACGTCCTGACTTTC. Translation: CASSLERTGGAGANVLTF.

The chain uses TRBV7-9 and TRBJ2-7, with TRBD1 as a possible D gene (6 bases). The germline V gene encodes CDR1 SEHNR and CDR2 FQNEAQ (reference sequence). The V gene lost 1 base and the J gene lost 0 bases, with 22 bases spanning the gap. There are 19 residues in the CDR3. The CDR3 DNA reads as TGTGCCAGCAGCTTAGTAGGGGGAAAACAGGGAAGAAACTCCTACGAGCAGTACTTC. Translated: CASSLVGGKQGRNSYEQYF. Combining the CDR3 with reference TRBV7-9 and TRBJ2-7 gives the whole variable domain DTGVSQNPRHKITKRGQNVTFRCDPISEHNRLYWYRQTLGQGPEFLTYFQNEAQLEKSRLLSDRFSAERPKGSFSTLEIQRTEQGDSAMYLCASSLVGGKQGRNSYEQYFGPGTRLTVT.

This clonotype was seen at least ten times. V usage is TRBV4-1 and J usage is TRBJ1-2, with D hard to call. V shed 1 base and J shed 6 bases, with 6 bases lying between them. The CDR3 is 12 residues long. The germline gives CDR1 MGHRA, CDR2 YSYEKL. CDR3 bases: TGCGCCAGCAGCCAAGGGGCGGATGGCTACACCTTC. Translated: CASSQGADGYTF.

This clonotype was observed many times. This chain links TRBV5-1 with TRBJ2-5; perhaps TRBD1 as D (5 bases). Germline CDR1 reads SGHRS; CDR2 reads YFSETQ. This CDR3 has 15 residues. Trimming removed 0 bases at V and 3 bases at J, with 12 bases between. DNA of the CDR3: TGCGCCAGCAGCTTGGCTCTCAGGGTAAAAGAGACCCAGTACTTC. Translated, it gives CASSLALRVKETQYF.

The chain couples TRBV5-6 to TRBJ2-5, with 8 bases aligning to TRBD1. The V gene's germline CDR1 is SGHDT and CDR2 YYEEEE. The CDR3 covers 16 residues. Germline trimming cut 1 base from V and 2 bases from J; bases unmatched to any gene: 7. The CDR3 is CASSLLGQDGQETQYF. As DNA, the CDR3 is TGTGCCAGCAGCTTGTTGGGACAGGATGGTCAAGAGACCCAGTACTTC.

Only a few counts were recorded for this clonotype. V usage is TRBV9 and J usage is TRBJ2-3; unclear D gene. Between the trimmed V and J ends, which lost 2 bases and 5 bases, there was a span of 9 bases. This CDR3 region has 13 residues. In germline, CDR1 is SGDLS, CDR2 YYNGEE. Here the CDR3 DNA reads TGTGCCAGCAGCGTGTCAGACAAAGATACGCAGTATTTT. This codes for CASSVSDKDTQYF.